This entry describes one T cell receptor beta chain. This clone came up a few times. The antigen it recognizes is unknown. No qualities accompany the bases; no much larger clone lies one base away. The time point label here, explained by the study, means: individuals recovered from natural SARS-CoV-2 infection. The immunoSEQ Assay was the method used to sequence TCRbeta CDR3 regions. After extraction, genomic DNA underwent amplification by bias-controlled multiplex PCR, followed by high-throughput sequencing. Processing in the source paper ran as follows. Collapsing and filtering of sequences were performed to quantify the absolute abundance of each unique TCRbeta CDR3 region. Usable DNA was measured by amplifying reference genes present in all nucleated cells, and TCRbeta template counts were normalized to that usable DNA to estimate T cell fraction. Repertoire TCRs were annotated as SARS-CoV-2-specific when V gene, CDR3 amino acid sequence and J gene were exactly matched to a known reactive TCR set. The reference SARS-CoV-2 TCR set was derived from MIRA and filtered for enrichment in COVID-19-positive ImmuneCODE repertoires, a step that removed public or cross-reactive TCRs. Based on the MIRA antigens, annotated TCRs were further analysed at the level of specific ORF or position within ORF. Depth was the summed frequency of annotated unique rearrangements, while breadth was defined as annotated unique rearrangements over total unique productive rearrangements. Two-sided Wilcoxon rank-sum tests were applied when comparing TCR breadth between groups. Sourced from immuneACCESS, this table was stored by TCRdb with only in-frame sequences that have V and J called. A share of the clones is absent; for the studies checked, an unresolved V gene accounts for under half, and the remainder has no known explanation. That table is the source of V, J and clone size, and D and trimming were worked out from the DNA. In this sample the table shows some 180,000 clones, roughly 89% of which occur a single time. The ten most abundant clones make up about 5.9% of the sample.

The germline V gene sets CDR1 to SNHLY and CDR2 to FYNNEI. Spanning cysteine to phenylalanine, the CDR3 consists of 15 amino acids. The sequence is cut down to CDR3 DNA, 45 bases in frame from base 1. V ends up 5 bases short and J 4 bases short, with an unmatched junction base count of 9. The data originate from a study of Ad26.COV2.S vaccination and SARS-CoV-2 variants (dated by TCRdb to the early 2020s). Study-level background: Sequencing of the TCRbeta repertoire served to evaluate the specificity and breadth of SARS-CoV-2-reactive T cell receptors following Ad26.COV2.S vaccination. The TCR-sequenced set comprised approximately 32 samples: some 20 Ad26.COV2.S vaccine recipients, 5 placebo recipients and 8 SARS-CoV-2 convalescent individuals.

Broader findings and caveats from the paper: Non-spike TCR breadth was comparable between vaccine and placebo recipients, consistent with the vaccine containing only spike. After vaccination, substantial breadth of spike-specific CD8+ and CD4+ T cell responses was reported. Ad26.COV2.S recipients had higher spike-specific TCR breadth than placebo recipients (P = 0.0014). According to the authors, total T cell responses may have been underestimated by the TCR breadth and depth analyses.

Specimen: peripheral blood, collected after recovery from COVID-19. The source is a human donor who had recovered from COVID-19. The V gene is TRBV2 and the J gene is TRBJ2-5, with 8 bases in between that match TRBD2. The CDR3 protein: CASSRRGAGGETQYF. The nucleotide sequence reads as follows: TGTGCCAGCAGTAGGAGGGGCGCGGGGGGAGAGACCCAGTACTTC. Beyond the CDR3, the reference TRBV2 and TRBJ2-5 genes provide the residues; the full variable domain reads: EPEVTQTPSHQVTQMGQEVILRCVPISNHLYFYWYRQILGQKVEFLVSFYNNEISEKSEIFDDQFSVERPDGSNFTLKIRSTKLEDSAMYFCASSRRGAGGETQYFGPGTRLLVL.